What follows are 27 T cell receptor beta chains derived from one specimen sequenced in a study of cytomegalovirus exposure and HLA in healthy donors. The PCR contained 60 Vbeta and 13 Jbeta primers. Here immunoSEQ multiplex PCR was the method, and the copy in TCRdb shows in-frame clones only, minus some. Here the sample spans fewer than 200,000 clones, roughly 76% being singletons. The sequencing sample was made of PBMCs. These receptors originate from a man in his 60s in good health and CMV-seronegative.

This sequence joins TRBV11-2 and TRBJ2-3; 8 bases line up with TRBD1. Losses at the gene ends were 3 bases for V and 7 bases for J; bases not matched to a gene: 6. The CDR3 loop spans 14 amino acids. Germline V gene data show CDR1 as SGHAT and CDR2 as FQNNGV. This chain's CDR3 is CASSFGQGGYTQYF. In DNA, the CDR3 is TGTGCCAGCAGCTTCGGACAGGGAGGATATACGCAGTATTTT. Full variable domain (missing parts from reference TRBV11-2 and TRBJ2-3): EAGVAQSPRYKIIEKRQSVAFWCNPISGHATLYWYQQILGQGPKLLIQFQNNGVVDDSQLPKDRFSAERLKGVDSTLKIQPAKLEDSAVYLCASSFGQGGYTQYFGPGTRLTVL.

V gene TRBV5-1 combines with J gene TRBJ1-6; D might be TRBD1 (6 bases). This CDR3 contains 13 residues. Trimming took 6 bases from V and 8 from J, leaving 12 bases between them. Germline CDR1 is SGHRS and CDR2 is YFSETQ. For the CDR3, the DNA is TGCGCCAGCATGGGGGCGGAGGATTCACCCCTCCACTTT. Encoded protein: CASMGAEDSPLHF.

This clone has only a few counts. This sample also contains other DNA sequences that code for the same CDR3. The V call is TRBV29-1, the J call TRBJ2-7; 10 bases are shared with TRBD2. The V gene's germline CDR1 is SQVTM and CDR2 ANQGSEA. V was pared by 5 bases and J by 0 bases, with 1 base of the junction left unmatched. The CDR3 has 13 residues. The CDR3 sequence: CSVRTSGSYEQYF. The CDR3 nucleotides read TGCAGCGTTCGGACTAGCGGCTCCTACGAGCAGTACTTC.

This clone was observed a few times. This chain joins TRBV18 and TRBJ2-7; no clear D gene. The CDR3 runs to 17 residues. Germline V CDR1 and CDR2: KGHSH, LQKENI. Trimming took 3 bases from V and 0 from J, leaving 18 bases between them. The CDR3 nucleotides read TGTGCCAGCTCACCTAACTTACCAGACTTGAGCTCCTACGAGCAGTACTTC. Translated, it gives CASSPNLPDLSSYEQYF.

The table lists this clone with a count of one. This chain connects TRBV4-1 to TRBJ2-3; TRBD2 matches at 10 bases. The length of the CDR3 is 14 residues. The V gene's germline CDR1 is MGHRA and CDR2 YSYEKL. The V gene end was trimmed by 8 bases and the J gene end by 6 bases; junction bases not matched to a gene: 8. The DNA for the CDR3 is TGCGCCAGCGCTGCTAGCGGGGGTGTGGATACGCAGTATTTT. Encoded protein: CASAASGGVDTQYF.

With respect to this clone: The sample contains more than one DNA sequence encoding this CDR3. The chain uses TRBV4-1 and TRBJ2-5; 11 bases agree with TRBD2. Germline V gene lookup returns CDR1 MGHRA and CDR2 YSYEKL. Trimming at V came to 4 bases and at J to 4 bases, leaving 5 bases not matched to a gene. CDR3 length: 15 residues. The CDR3 DNA reads TGCGCCAGCAGCCTAGCGGGAGGGCCAGGAGAGACCCAGTACTTC. The encoded protein is CASSLAGGPGETQYF.

The rearrangement joins TRBV15 to TRBJ1-2; D call uncertain. With 0 bases removed from V and 4 bases from J, the gap between germline ends came to 12 bases. Germline V gene lookup returns CDR1 LNHNV and CDR2 YYDKDF (reference sequence). The CDR3 length is 15 residues. CDR3 residues: CATSRESLHSYGYTF. CDR3 DNA: TGTGCCACCAGCAGAGAGTCGCTACACAGCTATGGCTACACCTTC.

The rearrangement links TRBV11-3 to TRBJ2-2; no definite D call. Germline V lookup: CDR1 SGHNT, CDR2 YENEEA. The CDR3 loop spans 14 amino acids. Trimming stripped 5 bases from V and 0 bases from J, with 7 bases between. The CDR3 sequence is CASSPRSNTGELFF. Written as DNA, the CDR3 is TGTGCCAGCAGCCCGAGATCGAACACCGGGGAGCTGTTTTTT.

CDR3 region: CSVVSGFSGNTIYF. CDR3 nucleotide sequence: TGCAGCGTTGTGTCAGGATTCTCTGGAAACACCATATATTTT. The chain carries TRBV29-1 and TRBJ1-3; no clear D. V gave up 4 bases and J gave up 0 bases, with 10 bases separating them. The CDR3 is 14 amino acids. CDR1 and CDR2 (germline): SQVTM, ANQGSEA. The variable domain in full, with the rest retrieved from reference TRBV29-1 and TRBJ1-3, is SAVISQKPSRDICQRGTSLTIQCQVDSQVTMMFWYRQQPGQSLTLIATANQGSEATYESGFVIDKFPISRPNLTFSTLTVSNMSPEDSSIYLCSVVSGFSGNTIYFGEGSWLTVV.

This chain joins TRBV10-2 and TRBJ2-5, with 8 bases aligning to TRBD2. This CDR3 region has 13 residues. Losses at the gene ends were 8 bases for V and 1 base for J; bases not matched to a gene: 3. The germline V gene has CDR1 WSHSY and CDR2 SAAADI. The CDR3: CASRLASQETQYF. The CDR3 DNA is TGCGCCAGCCGACTAGCGTCCCAAGAGACCCAGTACTTC.

The chain has TRBV27 and TRBJ2-1; maybe TRBD2 (5 bases). V lost 3 bases and J 6 bases, leaving 12 bases between the germline ends. The CDR3 sequence is 14 residues long. CDR1 and CDR2 from the germline V gene are MNHEY and SMNVEV (reference sequence). CDR3 nucleotides: TGTGCCAGCAGTTTTACTAGGTTGAGCAATGAGCAGTTCTTC. This translates into CASSFTRLSNEQFF.

Comment on this clone: Other DNA sequences in this sample translate to the same CDR3. The chain recombines TRBV5-6 with TRBJ2-5; a weak D match, TRBD2 (6 bases). Trimming took off 0 bases at V and 5 bases at J, with 8 bases between the two ends. Germline CDR1 SGHDT, CDR2 YYEEEE. CDR3 length: 13 amino acids. CDR3 DNA sequence: TGTGCCAGCAGCTTGGCGGGGGTCGAGACCCAGTACTTC. Its protein is CASSLAGVETQYF.

The chain recombines TRBV5-1 with TRBJ2-5; TRBD2 matches 14 bases. The J call is in doubt because the DNA end fits TRBJ2-7 better. The CDR3 is 18 residues long. The germline gives CDR1 SGHRS, CDR2 YFSETQ. CDR3 in amino acids: CASSTTTSGRDVRYEQYF. DNA of the CDR3: TGCGCCAGCAGCACAACGACTAGCGGGAGGGACGTCCGGTACGAGCAGTACTTC.

This chain connects TRBV5-1 to TRBJ1-5; weak D call: TRBD1 (6 bases). The CDR3 has 14 residues. Germline values: CDR1 SGHRS, CDR2 YFSETQ. V gave up 3 bases and J gave up 1 base, with 8 bases separating them. As DNA, the CDR3 is TGCGCCAGCAGCTCAACAGGGAGCAATCAGCCCCAGCATTTT. Amino acids: CASSSTGSNQPQHF. The whole variable domain, filled in from reference TRBV5-1 and TRBJ1-5, reads KAGVTQTPRYLIKTRGQQVTLSCSPISGHRSVSWYQQTPGQGLQFLFEYFSETQRNKGNFPGRFSGRQFSNSRSEMNVSTLELGDSALYLCASSSTGSNQPQHFGDGTRLSIL.

This clone was seen a few times. This chain links TRBV28 with TRBJ2-7; D perhaps matches TRBD2 (5 bases). Germline lookup yields CDR1 MDHEN and CDR2 SYDVKM. V shed 4 bases and J shed 3 bases, with 16 bases lying between them. This CDR3 has 15 residues. Here the CDR3 reads CASSSPGGLNYEQYF. CDR3 coding DNA: TGTGCCAGCAGTTCCCCAGGAGGTCTGAACTACGAGCAGTACTTC.

Comment on this clone: Sequence at one end of the junction differs from germline and may be a read error. This chain links TRBV4-1 with TRBJ1-2, with D tentatively TRBD1 (6 bases). Germline lookup yields CDR1 MGHRA and CDR2 YSYEKL. The length of the CDR3 is 12 residues. CDR3 in amino acids: CASSHPQDSRRF. The CDR3 nucleotides read TGCGCCAGCAGCCACCCCCAGGACAGCCGACGCTTC.

V and J are TRBV23-1 and TRBJ1-4; 7 nucleotides match TRBD1. TRBV23-1 counts as an open reading frame of uncertain function. With 8 bases clipped from V and 8 bases from J, the junction kept 5 bases outside the gene matches. This CDR3 has 12 amino acids. The CDR3 DNA reads as TGCGCCAGCGATACAGGGGAGGAAAAACTGTTTTTT. As protein: CASDTGEEKLFF.

This clone has just a few counts. The gene calls are TRBV7-2 and TRBJ2-1, with 12 bases lining up with TRBD2. The germline V gene encodes CDR1 SGHTA and CDR2 FQGNSA. V lost 3 bases to trimming and J lost 8 bases; unmatched junction nucleotides: 11. The CDR3 loop spans 17 amino acids. CDR3 protein: CASSLSPASGRAYEQFF. CDR3 nucleotides: TGTGCCAGCAGCTTGTCTCCAGCTAGCGGGAGGGCCTATGAGCAGTTCTTC.

The chain combines TRBV7-2 with TRBJ2-1; D is unclear. CDR3 length: 15 amino acids. Germline V lookup: CDR1 SGHTA, CDR2 FQGNSA. Trimming took 10 bases from V and 2 from J, leaving 18 bases between them. In DNA form, the CDR3 reads TGTGCCACTAAACGGTTAAGTATGACCTACAATGAGCAGTTCTTC. It codes for CATKRLSMTYNEQFF.

This sequence joins TRBV27 and TRBJ2-5; the match to TRBD2 covers 7 bases. The germline gives CDR1 MNHEY, CDR2 SMNVEV (reference sequence). Losses at the gene ends were 4 bases for V and 5 bases for J; bases not matched to a gene: 13. The CDR3 spans 16 residues. The CDR3 spells CASSSWGGSRAETQYF. Here the CDR3 DNA reads TGTGCCAGCAGTTCCTGGGGGGGGAGCAGGGCGGAGACCCAGTACTTC.

J is TRBJ2-3 and V is TRBV7-2, with D possibly being TRBD2 (7 bases). CDR3 size: 15 residues. Trimming took off 2 bases at V and 3 bases at J, with 12 bases between the two ends. CDR1 SGHTA and CDR2 FQGNSA come from the germline V gene. In nucleotides, the CDR3 is TGTGCCAGCAGCTTAAGTAGGGGGGGGACAGATACGCAGTATTTT. Translated: CASSLSRGGTDTQYF.

The rearrangement joins TRBV9 to TRBJ2-1; tentatively, D is TRBD2 (7 bases). This CDR3 contains 16 residues. The ends were cut back, 0 bases at V and 7 bases at J, with 17 bases in the middle. Per germline, CDR1 SGDLS and CDR2 YYNGEE. CDR3 nucleotide sequence: TGTGCCAGCAGCGTAGGGGGAATAGGGGGGGGTAATGAGCAGTTCTTC. Its protein is CASSVGGIGGGNEQFF.

The chain employs TRBV7-2 and TRBJ2-4, with D possibly being TRBD1 (5 bases). CDR1 SGHTA and CDR2 FQGNSA come from the germline V gene. The CDR3 is 12 amino acids. Trimming stripped 5 bases from V and 5 bases from J, with 7 bases between. This CDR3 reads CASSATENIQYF. As DNA, the CDR3 is TGTGCCAGCAGCGCGACAGAAAACATTCAGTACTTC. The whole variable domain, filled in from reference TRBV7-2 and TRBJ2-4, reads GAGVSQSPSNKVTEKGKDVELRCDPISGHTALYWYRQSLGQGLEFLIYFQGNSAPDKSGLPSDRFSAERTGGSVSTLTIQRTQQEDSAVYLCASSATENIQYFGAGTRLSVL.

This sequence joins TRBV6-1 and TRBJ1-2; 7 bases match TRBD1. The CDR3 totals 13 residues. CDR1 is MNHNS and CDR2 is SASEGT in the germline V gene. With 10 bases clipped from V and 8 bases from J, the junction kept 13 bases outside the gene matches. This CDR3 is CATHGTAFGGYTF. The DNA for the CDR3 is TGTGCCACACACGGGACAGCCTTTGGCGGCTACACCTTC.

The chain uses TRBV7-7 and TRBJ2-5; 7 bases are shared with TRBD1. The CDR3 sequence is 14 residues long. Trimming removed 5 bases from V and 0 bases from J; junction bases left unmatched: 3. The germline CDR1 and CDR2 sequences are SSHAT and FNYEAQ (reference sequence). The CDR3 loop reads CASSPGQYQETQYF. The CDR3 DNA is TGTGCCAGCAGCCCGGGACAGTACCAAGAGACCCAGTACTTC.

This sequence joins TRBV19 and TRBJ1-5; D gene uncertain. The CDR3 runs to 14 residues. Germline CDR1 reads LNHDA; CDR2 reads SQIVND (reference sequence). V lost 6 bases and J lost 0, with 9 bases in between. CDR3 DNA: TGTGCCAGTAGCTTTGCGGTTAGCAATCAGCCCCAGCATTTT. It translates to CASSFAVSNQPQHF.

This rearrangement joins TRBV10-2 to TRBJ2-1; 13 bases fit TRBD2. The V segment lost 5 bases and the J segment 6 bases; nucleotides outside the gene matches: 4. Germline loops: CDR1 WSHSY, CDR2 SAAADI. This CDR3 spans 15 amino acids. The DNA for the CDR3 is TGCGCCAGCAGTCAGACTAGCGGGAGGCCCAATGAGCAGTTCTTC. Protein product: CASSQTSGRPNEQFF.